These T cell receptor beta chains were read from a single sample in a study of technical replicates of blood from several donors. TCRdb keeps only in-frame clones here, not all; method: immunoSEQ multiplex PCR. In the table there are about 59,000 clones, about 94% of which are singletons. The sequenced sample consisted of PBMCs. These receptors were collected from a human donor in good health. Some clones in this sample may be carry-over from other donors' samples. The CDR3 runs from the conserved cysteine through the conserved F or W. The D gene is left open where the match is weak. Clone size is not always given. Where it is, it says once, few, many or a class for expanded clones.

TRBV5-5,15,TRBD1,TRBJ1-6,NA,TGTGCCAGCAGCTTTTACAGGGGGTCGAATTCACCCCTCCACTTT,CASSFYRGSNSPLHF
TRBV18,12,NA,TRBJ2-2,NA,TGTGCCAGCTCATATAACACCGGGGAGCTGTTTTTT,CASSYNTGELFF
TRBV4-1,16,TRBD2,TRBJ2-1,NA,TGCGCCAGCAGCCAAGATTTAGCGGGGGACTACAATGAGCAGTTCTTC,CASSQDLAGDYNEQFF
TRBV12-5,14,NA,TRBJ2-3,NA,TGTGCTAGTGGTCCCTATGACCGACTGGATACGCAGTATTTT,CASGPYDRLDTQYF
TRBV5-4,13,NA,TRBJ2-5,NA,TGTGCCAGCAGCTCAGGGGTAGGAGAGACCCAGTACTTC,CASSSGVGETQYF
TRBV7-2,15,TRBD2,TRBJ2-7,NA,TGTGCCAGCAGCCCCCCGGGGGGTACCGTCCACGAGCAGTACTTC,CASSPPGGTVHEQYF
TRBV18,16,TRBD2,TRBJ2-3,NA,TGTGCCAGCTCACCACGTAGCGGGAGGACCACAGATACGCAGTATTTT,CASSPRSGRTTDTQYF
TRBV4-3,16,TRBD1,TRBJ1-1,NA,TGCGCCAGCAGCCAAGACCCAGGGGGGCGAGTCACTGAAGCTTTCTTT,CASSQDPGGRVTEAFF
TRBV7-8,19,TRBD1,TRBJ1-2,NA,TGTGCCAGCAGCTTAAAGGCAGGGGGCAGAAGGAGGGACTACGCTGGCTACACCTTC,CASSLKAGGRRRDYAGYTF
TRBV4-1,15,NA,TRBJ2-7,once,TGCGCCAGCAGCCAAGATGGCAGGGGGGTCTACGAGCAGTACTTC,CASSQDGRGVYEQYF
TRBV4-2,15,TRBD2,TRBJ2-1,NA,TGTGCCAGCAGCCACTTGACTAGCGGGGACAATGAGCAGTTCTTC,CASSHLTSGDNEQFF
TRBV11-2,16,TRBD1,TRBJ2-7,NA,TGTGCCAGCAGCTTTTCTCGGACAGGGACGTCCTACGAGCAGTACTTC,CASSFSRTGTSYEQYF
TRBV4-3,18,TRBD1,TRBJ2-1,NA,TGCGCCAGCAGCCGTTTCCTAACCCCCGGGACAGGGGGCGATGAGCAGTTCTTC,CASSRFLTPGTGGDEQFF
TRBV6-1,12,NA,TRBJ2-7,NA,TGTGCCAGCAGTGAAAGGGGGTACGAGCAGTACTTC,CASSERGYEQYF
TRBV6-4,13,TRBD1,TRBJ1-1,NA,TGTGCCAGCAGTGACCAGACAGGGTTTGAAGCTTTCTTT,CASSDQTGFEAFF
TRBV7-8,11,NA,TRBJ1-2,NA,TGTGCCAGCAGCTCGTACTATGGCTACACCTTC,CASSSYYGYTF
TRBV11-3,14,NA,TRBJ2-3,once,TGTGCCAGCAGCCCCCGGGGGACCACAGATACGCAGTATTTT,CASSPRGTTDTQYF
TRBV23-1,12,NA,TRBJ2-2,NA,TGCGCCAGCGGGGGCGGCGGGGGGGAGCTGTTTTTT,CASGGGGGELFF
TRBV7-9,14,NA,TRBJ2-1,NA,TGTGCCAGCAGGACTTCGAGCTCCTACAATGAGCAGTTCTTC,CASRTSSSYNEQFF
TRBV2,14,NA,TRBJ2-7,NA,TGTGCCAGCAACGGTGGAGGGCGCCCCTACGAGCAGTACTTC,CASNGGGRPYEQYF
TRBV6-5,12,TRBD2,TRBJ2-1,NA,TGTGCCAGCACCAATCGGGGGGATGAGCAGTTCTTC,CASTNRGDEQFF
TRBV4-2,17,NA,TRBJ2-1,NA,TGTGCCAGCAGCCAAGAGATTTGGAGCGGTTCCTACAATGAGCAGTTCTTC,CASSQEIWSGSYNEQFF
TRBV5-4,16,TRBD1,TRBJ2-7,NA,TGTGCCAGCAGCCCGGGATGGGGACAGAACTCCTACGAGCAGTACTTC,CASSPGWGQNSYEQYF
TRBV25-1,13,NA,TRBJ1-2,NA,TGTGCCAGCAGTGAACGCCGAGGGAATGGCTACACCTTC,CASSERRGNGYTF
TRBV25-1,17,NA,TRBJ2-3,NA,TGTGCCAGCAGTGACACCTATTCTCACCCTAGCACAGATACGCAGTATTTT,CASSDTYSHPSTDTQYF
TRBV4-1,15,TRBD1,TRBJ2-7,NA,TGCGCCAGCAGCCAATATTACGGACAGGGAGAAGTGCAGTACTTC,CASSQYYGQGEVQYF
TRBV5-6,14,TRBD1,TRBJ2-7,NA,TGTGCCAGCAGCTTGGACAGGGGGCCCTACGAGCAGTACTTC,CASSLDRGPYEQYF